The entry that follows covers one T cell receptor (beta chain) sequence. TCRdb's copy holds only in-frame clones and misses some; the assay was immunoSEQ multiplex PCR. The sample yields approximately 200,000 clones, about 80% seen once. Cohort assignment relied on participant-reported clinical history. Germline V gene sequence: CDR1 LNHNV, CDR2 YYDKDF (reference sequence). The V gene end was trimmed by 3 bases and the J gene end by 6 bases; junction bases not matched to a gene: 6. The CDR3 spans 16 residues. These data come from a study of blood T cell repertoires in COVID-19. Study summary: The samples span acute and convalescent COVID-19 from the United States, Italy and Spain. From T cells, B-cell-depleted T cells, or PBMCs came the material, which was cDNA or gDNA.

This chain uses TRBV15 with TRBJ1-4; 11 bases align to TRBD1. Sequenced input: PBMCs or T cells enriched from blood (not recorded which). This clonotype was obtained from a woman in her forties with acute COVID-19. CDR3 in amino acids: CATSSAPGQGDEKLFF. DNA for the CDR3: TGTGCCACCAGCAGTGCACCGGGACAGGGGGATGAAAAACTGTTTTTT.